This T cell receptor beta chain was sequenced during a study of T cell responses to AZD1222 COVID-19 vaccine. Study-level points and caveats: Along spike, vaccine-associated CD4 TCRs were found throughout, with dominance at 160-218 and 743-854. Repertoires in all cases were sampled only once the peak T cell response had passed. Just a handful of AZD1222 recipients tested seropositive at baseline. Donors were chiefly white British, with a greater number of females, and clonal diversity was perhaps underestimated.

This table comes from immunoSEQ multiplex PCR, and its TCRdb copy is limited to in-frame clones, with some not included. The sample carries 150,000 to 200,000 clones, about 89% recorded once. To note about this clone: Its antigen is currently unknown.

Specimen: peripheral blood, collected 28 days after the second AZD1222 dose. This receptor was identified in an adult who received the AZD1222 COVID-19 vaccine.

The CDR3 DNA is TGTGCCAGTAGTTCGGCACTGAACACCGGGGAGCTGTTTTTT. This codes for CASSSALNTGELFF. This chain connects TRBV19 to TRBJ2-2; D is undetermined. The germline gives CDR1 LNHDA, CDR2 SQIVND (reference sequence). CDR3 length: 14 amino acids. V lost 5 bases, J lost 1 base, and 8 bases lay in between. Variable domain in full (rest from reference TRBV19 and TRBJ2-2): DGGITQSPKYLFRKEGQNVTLSCEQNLNHDAMYWYRQDPGQGLRLIYYSQIVNDFQKGDIAEGYSVSREKKESFPLTVTSAQKNPTAFYLCASSSALNTGELFFGEGSRLTVL.